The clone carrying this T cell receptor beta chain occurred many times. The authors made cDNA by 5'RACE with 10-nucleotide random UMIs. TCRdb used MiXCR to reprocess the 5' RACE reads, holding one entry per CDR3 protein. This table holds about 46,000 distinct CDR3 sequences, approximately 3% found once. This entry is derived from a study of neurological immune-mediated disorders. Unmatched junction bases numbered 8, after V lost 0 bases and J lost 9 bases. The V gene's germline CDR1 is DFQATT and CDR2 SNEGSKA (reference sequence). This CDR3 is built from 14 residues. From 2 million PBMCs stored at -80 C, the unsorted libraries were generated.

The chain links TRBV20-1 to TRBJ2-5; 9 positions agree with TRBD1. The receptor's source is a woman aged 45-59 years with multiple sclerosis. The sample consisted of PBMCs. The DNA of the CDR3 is TGCAGTGCTAGAGATCATTACAGGGGGCAGGCCCAGTACTTC. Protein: CSARDHYRGQAQYF.